This record covers a single T cell receptor (beta chain). The target antigen is unknown. The germline V gene encodes CDR1 SGHTA and CDR2 FQGNSA. The V gene end was trimmed by 3 bases and the J gene end by 7 bases; junction bases not matched to a gene: 6. The length of the CDR3 is 14 residues. Construction of the TCRbeta library involved unique molecular identifiers. TCRdb re-called the PCR reads through MiXCR, storing one row per CDR3 protein. The profile shows about 980,000 distinct CDR3 sequences, around 30% of them singletons. The data stem from a study of T-cell reconstitution after alpha-beta-depleted transplantation in children. Findings and caveats of the study: At one year after transplant, newly produced T cells mostly accounted for T-cell counts and diversity. Certain patients had high TCRbeta diversity at day 60, and it came from recipient T cells and thymic progenitors that survived. In patients about two months after transplant, alpha-beta T cells reportedly arose from several hundred expanded graft clones.

The sequences come from PBMCs, mostly from graft donor cells, collected 360 days after TCRalphabeta/CD19-depleted stem cell transplant. The clonotype originates from a boy under three years old who had a stem cell transplant for SCID, so the T cells may come from the graft donor. V gene TRBV7-2 combines with J gene TRBJ2-5; TRBD1 matches 9 bases. Written as DNA, the CDR3 is TGTGCCAGCAGCTTCGCGGACAGGGGTGGGACCCAGTACTTC. It is translated as CASSFADRGGTQYF. The variable domain in full, with the rest retrieved from reference TRBV7-2 and TRBJ2-5, is GAGVSQSPSNKVTEKGKDVELRCDPISGHTALYWYRQSLGQGLEFLIYFQGNSAPDKSGLPSDRFSAERTGGSVSTLTIQRTQQEDSAVYLCASSFADRGGTQYFGPGTRLLVL.